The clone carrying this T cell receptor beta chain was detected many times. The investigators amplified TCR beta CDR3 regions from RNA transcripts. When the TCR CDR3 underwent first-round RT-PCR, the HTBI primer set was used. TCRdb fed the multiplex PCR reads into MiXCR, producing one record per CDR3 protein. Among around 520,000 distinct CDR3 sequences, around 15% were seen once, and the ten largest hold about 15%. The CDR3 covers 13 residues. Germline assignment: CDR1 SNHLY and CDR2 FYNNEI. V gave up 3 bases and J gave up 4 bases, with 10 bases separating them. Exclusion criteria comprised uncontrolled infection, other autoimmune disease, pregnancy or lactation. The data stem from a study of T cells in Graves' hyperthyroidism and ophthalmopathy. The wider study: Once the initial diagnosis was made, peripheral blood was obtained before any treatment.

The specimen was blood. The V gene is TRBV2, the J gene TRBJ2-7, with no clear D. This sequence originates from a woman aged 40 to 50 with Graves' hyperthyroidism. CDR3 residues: CASSEQMNYEQYF. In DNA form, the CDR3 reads TGTGCCAGCAGTGAGCAGATGAATTACGAGCAGTACTTC.